The entry below gives a single T cell receptor beta chain sequence along with its context. Its antigen remains unidentified. These data come from a study of PD-L1 blockade in urothelial cancer. Study overall: The authors examined blood 3 weeks (second dose) and 6 weeks after treatment start. Study-level results: Enhanced expansion of tumor-associated blood clones at 3 weeks characterized durable-benefit patients.

CDR1 SGHNT and CDR2 YYREEE come from the germline V gene (reference sequence). V trimming: 6 bases; J trimming: 9 bases; junction bases outside the gene matches: 14. The CDR3 has 15 amino acids. Data came from immunoSEQ multiplex PCR; TCRdb stores just in-frame clones and leaves some out. Of 90,000 to 120,000 clones in the sample, about 89% were seen once. The sequence was obtained from a woman of 80 years or more with urothelial cancer. The chain is built from TRBV5-4 and TRBJ2-1; 8 nucleotides line up with TRBD2. The specimen was PBMCs, collected around atezolizumab (anti-PD-L1) treatment. CDR3 region: CASNLGRTGGGEQFF. Here the CDR3 DNA reads TGTGCCAGCAACCTGGGTCGGACGGGAGGGGGTGAGCAGTTCTTC.